A selection of T cell receptor beta chains follows, all from one sample in a study of CD8 T cells in ankylosing spondylitis. MiXCR, run by TCRdb on the 5' RACE reads, gives a single entry per CDR3 protein. The sample lists about 280,000 distinct CDR3 sequences; 20% were seen once. The sample comprised blood, either unsorted or a sorted T cell fraction (not recorded which). Receptors originate from a male donor with ankylosing spondylitis or in good health (not recorded which). Both conserved end residues are part of each CDR3. D genes are given only for firm matches. A row's size may be missing; if present it is once, few, many or a size class.

clone_size	d_call	j_call	v_call	cdr3_nt	cdr3_aa
few	NA	TRBJ1-2	TRBV3-1	TGTGCCAGCAGCCCCCGGCAGGGTGGGACCAACTATGGCTACACCTTC	CASSPRQGGTNYGYTF
NA	TRBD1	TRBJ1-2	TRBV3-1	TGTGCCAGCAGCCAAGTCCCTACAGGGGCGGATGGCTACACCTTC	CASSQVPTGADGYTF
NA	NA	TRBJ1-5	TRBV3-1	TGTGCCAGCAGCCAATTCGCTAATCAGCCCCAGCATTTT	CASSQFANQPQHF
few	NA	TRBJ2-1	TRBV3-1	TGTGCCAGCAGCCAAGTCCATGAGCAGTTCTTC	CASSQVHEQFF
NA	TRBD1	TRBJ1-5	TRBV6-5	TGTGCCAGCAGTTACTCGGGACAGCTCAATCAGCCCCAGCATTTT	CASSYSGQLNQPQHF
few	TRBD2	TRBJ2-5	TRBV12-3/TRBV12-4	TGTGCCAGCAGTCCACCGGGACTAGGGCGTGAGACCCAGTACTTC	CASSPPGLGRETQYF
NA	NA	TRBJ2-1	TRBV28	TGTGCCAGCAGGGCCGCGGCGGGGAAAACCTACAATGAGCAGTTCTTC	CASRAAAGKTYNEQFF
NA	TRBD1	TRBJ1-1	TRBV3-1	TGTGCCAGCAGCCAAGGCCCGGACAGGGGGCTAACTGAAGCTTTCTTT	CASSQGPDRGLTEAFF
NA	NA	TRBJ1-6	TRBV5-1	TGCGCCAGCAGCTTAGAGGGTATTGGTTCACCCCTCCACTTT	CASSLEGIGSPLHF
NA	NA	TRBJ2-5	TRBV20-1	TGCAGTGCTACTCGGACAGTCAAAGAGACCCAGTACTTC	CSATRTVKETQYF
few	NA	TRBJ2-2	TRBV9	TGTGCCAGCAGCGATATTAACACCGGGGAGCTGTTTTTT	CASSDINTGELFF
few	NA	TRBJ2-2	TRBV5-1	TGCGCCTGCAACAGGGAGGACACCGGGGAGCTGTTTTTT	CACNREDTGELFF
NA	NA	TRBJ1-6	TRBV5-1	TGCGCCAGCAGCTTGGAAGGGTTATCACCCCTCCACTTT	CASSLEGLSPLHF
few	NA	TRBJ2-1	TRBV5-1	TGCGCCAGCAGCTCCATGGGGGGATTCTCCTACAATGAGCAGTTCTTC	CASSSMGGFSYNEQFF
NA	NA	TRBJ2-2	TRBV11-2	TGTGCCAGCACCGGCACCGGGGAGCTGTTTTTT	CASTGTGELFF
few	TRBD2	TRBJ2-5	TRBV5-5	TGTGCCAGCAGTCAACTAGCGGGAGTGAGACAAGAGACCCAGTACTTC	CASSQLAGVRQETQYF
NA	TRBD2	TRBJ2-3	TRBV3-1	TGTGCCAGCAGCCGGGTAGCGGGGAGCACAGATACGCAGTATTTT	CASSRVAGSTDTQYF
once	NA	TRBJ1-1	TRBV27	TGTGCCAGCAGTTTGGGCGGCGGGGCGGCGGGGTGGACTGAAGCTTTCTTT	CASSLGGGAAGWTEAFF
NA	NA	TRBJ1-3	TRBV18	TGTGCCAGCTCACCGCCAGACAGCTCTGGAAACACCATATATTTT	CASSPPDSSGNTIYF
NA	TRBD2	TRBJ2-5	TRBV5-1	TGCGCCAGCAGCTTCGGGAGGGGATCAGAGACCCAGTACTTC	CASSFGRGSETQYF
few	TRBD2	TRBJ2-3	TRBV5-1	TGCGCCAGCAGCTTCACCATGGTGGGGGGGAGCACAGATACGCAGTATTTT	CASSFTMVGGSTDTQYF
NA	NA	TRBJ1-1	TRBV7-9	TGTGCCAGCAGCCCCGATTCCGACAGGACTGAAGCTTTCTTT	CASSPDSDRTEAFF